The rows below give T cell receptor beta chains drawn from one sample of a study of blood T cell repertoires in COVID-19. Clones were read by immunoSEQ multiplex PCR, and TCRdb kept only the in-frame ones, dropping some. This sample carries 15,000 to 20,000 clones, 85% of them seen once, and the ten largest clones take roughly two thirds. Sequencing input: peripheral blood. These receptors were taken from a man older than 75 with acute or convalescent COVID-19. The CDR3 runs from the conserved cysteine through the conserved F or W. D genes are given only for firm matches. A clone size is listed for some rows: how often the clone was seen (once, few, many), or a class if it is expanded.

V gene	clone size	J gene	D gene	CDR3 length	CDR3 protein	CDR3 DNA
TRBV30	.	TRBJ1-5	TRBD1	14	CAWGGQGAGQPQHF	TGTGCCTGGGGGGGACAGGGGGCAGGGCAGCCCCAGCATTTT
TRBV7-6	once	TRBJ2-1	.	15	CASSETANSYNEQFF	TGTGCCAGCAGCGAGACAGCTAACTCCTACAATGAGCAGTTCTTC
TRBV19	.	TRBJ1-1	TRBD1	14	CASSRRTGNTEAFF	TGTGCCAGTAGTAGGAGGACAGGGAACACTGAAGCTTTCTTT
TRBV5-5	.	TRBJ1-5	TRBD1	14	CASSGNRGNQPQHF	TGTGCCAGCAGCGGAAACAGGGGAAATCAGCCCCAGCATTTT
TRBV19	.	TRBJ2-3	TRBD2	16	CASSIASSGGSHTQYF	TGTGCCAGTAGTATAGCCTCTAGCGGGGGGTCCCATACGCAGTATTTT
TRBV5-6	.	TRBJ2-5	TRBD2	14	CASSLTSGGRSQYF	TGTGCCAGCAGCCTCACTAGCGGGGGTAGGTCCCAGTACTTC
TRBV30	.	TRBJ2-5	.	16	CAWKASLGPGQETQYF	TGTGCCTGGAAAGCGTCCCTAGGCCCGGGGCAAGAGACCCAGTACTTC
TRBV7-2	once	TRBJ2-7	.	15	CASSPPAGRPYEQYF	TGTGCCAGCAGCCCCCCCGCGGGCCGGCCCTACGAGCAGTACTTC
TRBV6-5	.	TRBJ2-2	.	15	CASRIVRQNTGELFF	TGTGCCAGCAGGATCGTGCGACAGAACACCGGGGAGCTGTTTTTT
TRBV6-6	.	TRBJ2-2	TRBD1	15	CASNPGTGLTGELFF	TGTGCCAGCAACCCAGGGACAGGGCTTACCGGGGAGCTGTTTTTT
TRBV9	.	TRBJ2-7	TRBD2	15	CASSPTSGLPYEQYF	TGTGCCAGCAGTCCTACTAGCGGCCTACCCTACGAGCAGTACTTC
TRBV9	.	TRBJ1-6	TRBD1	17	CASSADRGQRGNSPLHF	TGTGCCAGCAGCGCAGACAGGGGGCAAAGGGGTAATTCACCCCTCCACTTT
TRBV7-9	.	TRBJ2-2	.	16	CASSSRGAVGTGELFF	TGTGCCAGCAGCTCGCGAGGAGCTGTAGGCACCGGGGAGCTGTTTTTT
TRBV28	.	TRBJ1-2	.	12	CASGREINGYTF	TGTGCCAGTGGCAGGGAAATAAATGGCTACACCTTC
TRBV19	.	TRBJ1-6	TRBD1	15	CASSIGGQGESPLHF	TGTGCCAGTAGTATAGGTGGACAGGGGGAATCACCCCTCCACTTT
TRBV27	few	TRBJ2-5	TRBD2	18	CASSPLTGLAGDKETQYF	TGTGCCAGCAGTCCCCTCACGGGACTAGCGGGGGACAAGGAGACCCAGTACTTC
TRBV28	once	TRBJ1-5	TRBD1	14	CASSPRQGGRAQHF	TGTGCCAGCAGTCCACGACAGGGGGGGAGGGCCCAGCATTTT
TRBV10-3	.	TRBJ2-5	.	15	CAISDGQGQRETQYF	TGTGCCATCAGTGATGGGCAGGGGCAGCGGGAGACCCAGTACTTC
TRBV14	once	TRBJ1-6	.	15	CASSQEARERSPLHF	TGTGCCAGCAGCCAAGAGGCCAGGGAACGTTCACCCCTCCACTTT
TRBV29-1	.	TRBJ1-3	.	13	CSVALVQGNTIYF	TGCAGCGTTGCCCTCGTACAGGGAAACACCATATATTTT
TRBV5-1	.	TRBJ2-3	.	14	CASSSRQEADTQYF	TGCGCCAGCAGCTCCCGACAGGAGGCAGATACGCAGTATTTT
TRBV7-2	.	TRBJ2-5	.	15	CASSFGLPGQETQYF	TGTGCCAGCAGCTTTGGCCTCCCGGGGCAAGAGACCCAGTACTTC
TRBV9	.	TRBJ1-4	.	14	CASSFRENGEKLFF	TGTGCCAGCAGCTTCCGGGAGAACGGTGAAAAACTGTTTTTT
TRBV27	.	TRBJ1-6	TRBD1	14	CASSLKGQASPLHF	TGTGCCAGCAGTTTAAAGGGACAGGCTTCACCCCTCCACTTT
TRBV20-1	.	TRBJ1-2	.	11	CSAIVNRGYTF	TGCAGTGCTATAGTAAATCGGGGCTACACCTTC
TRBV2	.	TRBJ2-5	TRBD2	14	CASSPGLATETQYF	TGTGCCAGCAGTCCGGGACTAGCGACAGAGACCCAGTACTTC
TRBV7-9	.	TRBJ2-3	.	16	CASSLYRQAITDTQYF	TGTGCCAGCAGCTTATATCGACAGGCGATCACAGATACGCAGTATTTT
TRBV6-5	.	TRBJ2-7	.	14	CASSSAPEVYEQYF	TGTGCCAGCAGTTCGGCCCCTGAGGTCTACGAGCAGTACTTC